This record looks at one T cell receptor (beta chain) sequence and its context. The PCR used 60 Vbeta and 13 Jbeta primers. Data came from immunoSEQ multiplex PCR; TCRdb stores just in-frame clones and leaves some out. In the table there are roughly 190,000 clones, roughly three quarters of which are singletons. The entry originates in a study of cytomegalovirus exposure and HLA in healthy donors. This CDR3 has 15 residues. The germline V gene has CDR1 SGHVS and CDR2 FQNEAQ. The V end was cut by 0 bases, the J end by 0 bases, with 8 bases between. The clonotype was recovered from a woman in her fifties or sixties in good health and CMV-seronegative. The sample consisted of PBMCs. The V call is TRBV7-8, the J call TRBJ1-2; TRBD1 is a possible D gene (5 bases). The CDR3 loop reads CASSLAGAANYGYTF. The CDR3 DNA follows: TGTGCCAGCAGCTTAGCTGGGGCAGCTAACTATGGCTACACCTTC.